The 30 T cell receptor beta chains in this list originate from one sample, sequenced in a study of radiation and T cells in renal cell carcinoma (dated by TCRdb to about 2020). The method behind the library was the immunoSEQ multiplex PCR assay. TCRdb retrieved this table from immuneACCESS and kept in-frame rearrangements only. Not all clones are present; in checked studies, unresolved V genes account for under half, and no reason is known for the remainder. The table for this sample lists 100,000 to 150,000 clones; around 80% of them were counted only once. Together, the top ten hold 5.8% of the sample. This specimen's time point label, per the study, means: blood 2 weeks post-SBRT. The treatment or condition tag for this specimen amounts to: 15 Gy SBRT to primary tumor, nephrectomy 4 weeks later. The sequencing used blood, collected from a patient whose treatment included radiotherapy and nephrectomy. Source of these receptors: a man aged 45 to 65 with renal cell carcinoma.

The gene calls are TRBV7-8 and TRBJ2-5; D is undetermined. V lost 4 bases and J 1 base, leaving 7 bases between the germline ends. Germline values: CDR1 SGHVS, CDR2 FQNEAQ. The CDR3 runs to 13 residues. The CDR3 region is CASSYNIQETQYF. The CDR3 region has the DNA TGTGCCAGCAGCTATAACATCCAAGAGACCCAGTACTTC. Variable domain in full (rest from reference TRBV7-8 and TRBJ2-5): GAGVSQSPRYKVAKRGQDVALRCDPISGHVSLFWYQQALGQGPEFLTYFQNEAQLDKSGLPSDRFFAERPEGSVSTLKIQRTQQEDSAVYLCASSYNIQETQYFGPGTRLLVL.

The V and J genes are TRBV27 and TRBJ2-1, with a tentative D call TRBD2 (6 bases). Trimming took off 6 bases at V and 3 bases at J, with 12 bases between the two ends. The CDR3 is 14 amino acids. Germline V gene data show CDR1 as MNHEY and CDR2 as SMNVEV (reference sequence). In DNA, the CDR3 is TGTGCCAGCAGCACGGGACTTGACTACAATGAGCAGTTCTTC. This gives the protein CASSTGLDYNEQFF.

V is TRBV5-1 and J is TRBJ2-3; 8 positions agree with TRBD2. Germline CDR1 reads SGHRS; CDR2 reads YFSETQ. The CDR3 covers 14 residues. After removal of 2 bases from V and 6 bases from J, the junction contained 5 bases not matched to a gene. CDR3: CASSLGTRRDTQYF. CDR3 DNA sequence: TGCGCCAGCAGCTTAGGGACTAGGAGGGATACGCAGTATTTT. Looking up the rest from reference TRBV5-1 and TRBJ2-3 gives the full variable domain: KAGVTQTPRYLIKTRGQQVTLSCSPISGHRSVSWYQQTPGQGLQFLFEYFSETQRNKGNFPGRFSGRQFSNSRSEMNVSTLELGDSALYLCASSLGTRRDTQYFGPGTRLTVL.

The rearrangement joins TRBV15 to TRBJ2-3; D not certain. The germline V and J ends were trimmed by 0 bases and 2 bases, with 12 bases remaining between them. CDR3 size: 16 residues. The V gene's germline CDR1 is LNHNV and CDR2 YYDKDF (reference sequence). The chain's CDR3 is CATSRDFDLVTDTQYF. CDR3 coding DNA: TGTGCCACCAGCAGAGATTTTGACCTGGTCACAGATACGCAGTATTTT. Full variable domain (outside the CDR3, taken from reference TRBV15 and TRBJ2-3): DAMVIQNPRYQVTQFGKPVTLSCSQTLNHNVMYWYQQKSSQAPKLLFHYYDKDFNNEADTPDNFQSRRPNTSFCFLDIRSPGLGDTAMYLCATSRDFDLVTDTQYFGPGTRLTVL.

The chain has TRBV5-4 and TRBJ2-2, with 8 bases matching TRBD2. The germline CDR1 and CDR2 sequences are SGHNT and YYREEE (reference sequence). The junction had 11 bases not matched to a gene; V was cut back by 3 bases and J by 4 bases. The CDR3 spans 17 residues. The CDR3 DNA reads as TGTGCCAGCAGCTCCCTTGCGGGAGGTTCAGGCACCGGGGAGCTGTTTTTT. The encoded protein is CASSSLAGGSGTGELFF.

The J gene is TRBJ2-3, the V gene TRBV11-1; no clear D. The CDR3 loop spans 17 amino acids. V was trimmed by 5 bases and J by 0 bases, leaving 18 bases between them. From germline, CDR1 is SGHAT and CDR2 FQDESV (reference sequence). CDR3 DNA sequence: TGTGCCAGCAGCCGCCTCGTTGTACTGAATAGCACAGATACGCAGTATTTT. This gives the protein CASSRLVVLNSTDTQYF.

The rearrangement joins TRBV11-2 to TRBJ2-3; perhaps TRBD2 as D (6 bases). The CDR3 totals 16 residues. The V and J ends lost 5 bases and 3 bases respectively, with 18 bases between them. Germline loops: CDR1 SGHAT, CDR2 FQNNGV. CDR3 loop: CASSTGSPRGTDTQYF. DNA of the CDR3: TGTGCCAGCAGCACTGGCTCACCTCGGGGGACAGATACGCAGTATTTT.

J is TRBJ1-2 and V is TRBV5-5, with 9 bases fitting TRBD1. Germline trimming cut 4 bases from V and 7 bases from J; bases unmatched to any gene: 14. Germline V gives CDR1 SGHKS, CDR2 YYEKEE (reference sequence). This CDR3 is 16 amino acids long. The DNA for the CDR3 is TGTGCCAGCAGCCACGCATCATGGGGACAGGGTGGTGGCTACACCTTC. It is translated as CASSHASWGQGGGYTF.

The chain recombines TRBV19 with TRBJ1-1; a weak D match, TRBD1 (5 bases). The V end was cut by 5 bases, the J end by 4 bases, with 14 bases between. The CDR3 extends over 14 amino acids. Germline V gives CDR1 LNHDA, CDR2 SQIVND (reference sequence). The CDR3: CASSLTVLRTEAFF. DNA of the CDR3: TGTGCCAGTAGTTTGACAGTTTTGCGCACTGAAGCTTTCTTT.

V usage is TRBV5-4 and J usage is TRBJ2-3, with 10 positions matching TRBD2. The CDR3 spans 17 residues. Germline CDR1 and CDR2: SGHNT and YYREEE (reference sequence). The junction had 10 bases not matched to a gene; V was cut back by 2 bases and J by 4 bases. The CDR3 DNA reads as TGTGCCAGCAGCTTACGCTCAGCGGGGGGGCCGGCAGATACGCAGTATTTT. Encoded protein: CASSLRSAGGPADTQYF. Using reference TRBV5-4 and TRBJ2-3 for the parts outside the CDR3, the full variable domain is ETGVTQSPTHLIKTRGQQVTLRCSSQSGHNTVSWYQQALGQGPQFIFQYYREEENGRGNFPPRFSGLQFPNYSSELNVNALELDDSALYLCASSLRSAGGPADTQYFGPGTRLTVL.

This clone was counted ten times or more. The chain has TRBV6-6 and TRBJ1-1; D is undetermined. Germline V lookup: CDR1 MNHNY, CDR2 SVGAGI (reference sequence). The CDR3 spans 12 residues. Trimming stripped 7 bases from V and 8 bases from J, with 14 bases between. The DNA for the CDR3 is TGTGCCAGCACCCGCGGCACGGTCGAAGCTTTCTTT. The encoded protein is CASTRGTVEAFF.

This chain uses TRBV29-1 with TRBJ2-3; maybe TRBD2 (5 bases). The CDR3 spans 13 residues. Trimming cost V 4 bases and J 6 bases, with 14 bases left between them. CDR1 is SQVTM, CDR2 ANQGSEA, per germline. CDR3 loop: CSVARGRSDTQYF. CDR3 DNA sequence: TGCAGCGTTGCGAGAGGGAGATCTGATACGCAGTATTTT.

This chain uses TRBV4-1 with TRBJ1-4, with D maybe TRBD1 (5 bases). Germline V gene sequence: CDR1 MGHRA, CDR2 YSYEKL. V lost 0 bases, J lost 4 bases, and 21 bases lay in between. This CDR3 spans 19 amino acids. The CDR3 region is CASSQDSWSAEGINEKLFF. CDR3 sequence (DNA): TGCGCCAGCAGCCAAGATAGTTGGTCGGCGGAGGGGATTAATGAAAAACTGTTTTTT.

The CDR3 region is CASSHAWQMNTEAFF. CDR3 nucleotides: TGTGCCAGCAGCCACGCTTGGCAGATGAACACTGAAGCTTTCTTT. The rearrangement uses TRBV6-5 and TRBJ1-1; D uncertain. Germline CDR1 is MNHEY and CDR2 is SVGAGI. The CDR3 length is 15 residues. The V gene lost 6 bases and the J gene lost 0 bases, with 14 bases spanning the gap.

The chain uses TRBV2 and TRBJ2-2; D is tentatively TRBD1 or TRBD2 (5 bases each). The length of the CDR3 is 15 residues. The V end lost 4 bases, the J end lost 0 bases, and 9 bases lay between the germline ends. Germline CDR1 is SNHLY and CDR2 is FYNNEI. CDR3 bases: TGTGCCAGCAGTGGAGGGGCCGCGAACACCGGGGAGCTGTTTTTT. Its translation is CASSGGAANTGELFF.

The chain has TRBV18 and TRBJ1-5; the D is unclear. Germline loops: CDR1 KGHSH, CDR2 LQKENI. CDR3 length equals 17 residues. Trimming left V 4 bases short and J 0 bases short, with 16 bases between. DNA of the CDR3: TGTGCCAGCTCACGAGCCGGGAACGAGGTTAGCAATCAGCCCCAGCATTTT. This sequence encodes CASSRAGNEVSNQPQHF.

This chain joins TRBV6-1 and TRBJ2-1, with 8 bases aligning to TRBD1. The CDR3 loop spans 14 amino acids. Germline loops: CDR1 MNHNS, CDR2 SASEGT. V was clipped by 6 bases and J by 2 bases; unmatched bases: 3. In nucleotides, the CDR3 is TGTGCCAGCAGCCTGACAGGGGCCTACAATGAGCAGTTCTTC. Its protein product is CASSLTGAYNEQFF.

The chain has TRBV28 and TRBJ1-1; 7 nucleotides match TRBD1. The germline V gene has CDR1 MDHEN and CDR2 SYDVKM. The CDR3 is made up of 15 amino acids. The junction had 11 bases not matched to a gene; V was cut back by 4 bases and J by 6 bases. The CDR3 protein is CASSSADRVGAEAFF. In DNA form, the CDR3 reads TGTGCCAGCAGTTCCGCAGACAGGGTGGGGGCTGAAGCTTTCTTT.

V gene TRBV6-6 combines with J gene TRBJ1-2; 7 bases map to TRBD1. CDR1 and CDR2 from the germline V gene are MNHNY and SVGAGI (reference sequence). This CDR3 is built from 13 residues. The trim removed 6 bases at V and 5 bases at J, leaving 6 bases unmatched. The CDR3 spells CASSEKGQYGYTF. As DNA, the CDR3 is TGTGCCAGCAGCGAAAAGGGACAGTATGGCTACACCTTC.

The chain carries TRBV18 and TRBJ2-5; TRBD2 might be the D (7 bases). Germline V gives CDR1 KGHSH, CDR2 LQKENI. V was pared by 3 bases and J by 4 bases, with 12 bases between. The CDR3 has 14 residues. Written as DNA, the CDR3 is TGTGCCAGCTCACCCTCGGGGGGCAGAGAGACCCAGTACTTC. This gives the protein CASSPSGGRETQYF.

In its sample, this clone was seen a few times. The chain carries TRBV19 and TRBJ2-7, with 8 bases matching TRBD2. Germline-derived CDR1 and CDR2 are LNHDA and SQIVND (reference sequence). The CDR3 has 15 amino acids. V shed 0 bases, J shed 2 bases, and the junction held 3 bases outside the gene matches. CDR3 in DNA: TGTGCCAGTAGTATAGATGCGGGGGGTGCCTACGAGCAGTACTTC. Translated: CASSIDAGGAYEQYF.

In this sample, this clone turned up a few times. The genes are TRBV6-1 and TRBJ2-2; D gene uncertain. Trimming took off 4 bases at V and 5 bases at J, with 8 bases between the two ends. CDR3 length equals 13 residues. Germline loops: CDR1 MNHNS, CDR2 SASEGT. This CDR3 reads CASSVSVTGELFF. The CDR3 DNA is TGTGCCAGCAGTGTTTCTGTTACCGGGGAGCTGTTTTTT.

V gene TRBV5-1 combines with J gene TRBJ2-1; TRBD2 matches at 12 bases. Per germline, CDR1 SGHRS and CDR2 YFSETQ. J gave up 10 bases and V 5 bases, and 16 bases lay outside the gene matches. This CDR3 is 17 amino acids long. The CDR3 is CASRLLPAGTSGPEQFF. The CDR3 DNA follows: TGCGCCAGCAGACTGCTTCCCGCCGGGACTAGCGGGCCAGAGCAGTTCTTC.

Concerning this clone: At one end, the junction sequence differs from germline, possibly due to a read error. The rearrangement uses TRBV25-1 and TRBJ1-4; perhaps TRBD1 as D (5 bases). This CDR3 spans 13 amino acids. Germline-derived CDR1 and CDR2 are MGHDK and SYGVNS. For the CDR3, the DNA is TGTGCCAGCATGTTCGGGGGGGATGAAAGACTGTTTTTT. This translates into CASMFGGDERLFF.

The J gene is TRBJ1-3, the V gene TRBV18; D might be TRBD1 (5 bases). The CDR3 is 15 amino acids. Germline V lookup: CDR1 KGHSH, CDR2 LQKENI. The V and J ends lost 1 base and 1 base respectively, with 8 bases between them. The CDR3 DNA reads TGTGCCAGCTCACCACGCGGGGCGTCTGGAAACACCATATATTTT. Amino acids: CASSPRGASGNTIYF.

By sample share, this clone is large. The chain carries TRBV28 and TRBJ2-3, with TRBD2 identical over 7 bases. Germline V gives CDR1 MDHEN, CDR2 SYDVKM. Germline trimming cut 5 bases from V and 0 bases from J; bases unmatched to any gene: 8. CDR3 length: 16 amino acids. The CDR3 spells CASSMVGRTSTDTQYF. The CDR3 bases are TGTGCCAGCAGTATGGTCGGGAGGACTAGCACAGATACGCAGTATTTT.

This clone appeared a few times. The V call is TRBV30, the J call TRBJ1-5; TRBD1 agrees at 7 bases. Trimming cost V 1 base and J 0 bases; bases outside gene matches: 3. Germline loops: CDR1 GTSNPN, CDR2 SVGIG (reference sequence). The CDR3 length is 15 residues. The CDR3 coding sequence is TGTGCCTGGAGTGCCGGGACAGTTAGCAATCAGCCCCAGCATTTT. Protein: CAWSAGTVSNQPQHF.

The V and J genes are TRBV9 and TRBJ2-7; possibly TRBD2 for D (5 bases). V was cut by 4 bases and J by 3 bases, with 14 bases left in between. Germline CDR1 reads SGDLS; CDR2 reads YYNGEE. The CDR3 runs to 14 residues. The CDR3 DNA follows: TGTGCCAGCAGCCCGGGGAGTGAGTTCTACGAGCAGTACTTC. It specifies CASSPGSEFYEQYF.

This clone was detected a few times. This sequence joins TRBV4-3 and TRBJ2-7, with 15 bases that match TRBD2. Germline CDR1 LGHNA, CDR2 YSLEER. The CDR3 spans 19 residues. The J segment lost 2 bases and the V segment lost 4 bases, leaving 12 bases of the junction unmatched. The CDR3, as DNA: TGCGCCAGCAGCCCCCGGACTAGCGGGGGGGAATATGGCCCCTACGAGCAGTACTTC. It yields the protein CASSPRTSGGEYGPYEQYF.

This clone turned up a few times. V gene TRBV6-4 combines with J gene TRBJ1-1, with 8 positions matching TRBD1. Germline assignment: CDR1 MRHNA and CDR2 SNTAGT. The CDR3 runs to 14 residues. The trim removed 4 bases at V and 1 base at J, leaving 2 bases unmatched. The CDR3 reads CASSGDRTNTEAFF. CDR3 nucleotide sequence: TGTGCCAGCAGTGGGGACAGGACGAACACTGAAGCTTTCTTT.